This T cell receptor (beta chain) was profiled in a study of early T cells in non-severe SARS-CoV-2 infection. This CDR3 is built from 17 residues. V lost 0 bases, J lost 0 bases, and 7 bases stayed unmatched. Germline V gene sequence: CDR1 SGHRS, CDR2 YFSETQ. Each CDR3 protein gets one entry after TCRdb re-called the 5' RACE reads with MiXCR. Of fewer than 85,000 distinct CDR3 sequences in the sample, about 11% are singletons; the top ten hold more than 10%. The receptor was isolated from an adult who was a healthcare worker with PCR-confirmed SARS-CoV-2 infection or an uninfected control (not recorded which). The rearrangement uses TRBV5-1 and TRBJ2-3, with 7 bases fitting TRBD2. The source material was whole blood, sampled at baseline. CDR3 sequence reads: CASSLAVERGSTDTQYF. The DNA of the CDR3 is TGCGCCAGCAGCTTGGCCGTCGAGCGGGGAAGCACAGATACGCAGTATTTT.